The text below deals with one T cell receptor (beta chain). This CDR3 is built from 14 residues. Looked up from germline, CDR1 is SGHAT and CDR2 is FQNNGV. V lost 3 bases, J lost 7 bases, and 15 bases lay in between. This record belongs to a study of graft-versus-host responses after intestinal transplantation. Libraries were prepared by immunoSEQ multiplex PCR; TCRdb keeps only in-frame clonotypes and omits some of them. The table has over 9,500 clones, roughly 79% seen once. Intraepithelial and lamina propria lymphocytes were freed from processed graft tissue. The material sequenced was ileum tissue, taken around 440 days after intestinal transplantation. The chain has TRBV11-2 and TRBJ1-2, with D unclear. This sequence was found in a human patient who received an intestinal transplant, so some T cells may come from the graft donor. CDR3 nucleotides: TGTGCCAGCAGCTTCACCGGGTTATCGGGTGGCTACACCTTC. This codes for CASSFTGLSGGYTF.